Only a few counts were recorded for the clone carrying this T cell receptor (beta chain). These data come from a study of T cell repertoires in cytomegalovirus infection. Germline values: CDR1 MGHDK, CDR2 SYGVNS. CDR3 length equals 14 residues. V was clipped by 6 bases and J by 1 base, with 10 bases between them. In TCRdb, the reads were re-called with MiXCR into one record per CDR3 protein. The sample carries about 450,000 distinct CDR3 sequences, around 32% recorded once. This clonotype was sampled from a human donor in good health (CMV status not recorded). Some clones in this sample may be carry-over from other donors' samples. The sequenced sample consisted of PBMCs. The chain couples TRBV25-1 to TRBJ1-5; D is possibly TRBD1 (6 bases). In nucleotides, the CDR3 is TGTGCCAGCAGCCAGGGGCCGAGCAATCAGCCCCAGCATTTT. Translating gives CASSQGPSNQPQHF.